This T cell receptor (beta chain) was identified during a study of identical twins. One entry per CDR3 protein, called by TCRdb with MiXCR from the 5' RACE reads. This table holds 200,000 to 250,000 distinct CDR3 sequences, around 8% found once. The sample holds many counts of this clonotype. Its specificity is unknown. The germline gives CDR1 MGHDK, CDR2 SYGVNS. The V end lost 3 bases, the J end lost 4 bases, and 10 bases lay between the germline ends. The CDR3 is 14 amino acids. Broader study findings: Beta out-of-frame sequences showed weaker excess sharing between twins. Out-of-frame TCR alpha sharing in monozygotic twins exceeded recombination model predictions. Out-of-frame alpha sequences shared by twins showed excess low generation probability. Memory repertoires showed no such pattern, whereas abundant cord blood beta clonotypes carried fewer insertions.

These data are also associated with another study on yellow fever vaccine responses in identical twins.

Sequenced sample: memory (CD45RO+) T cells sorted from blood. This chain joins TRBV25-1 and TRBJ2-1; D is possibly TRBD1 (6 bases). This receptor was obtained from a woman aged 18-30 years in good health. DNA for the CDR3: TGTGCCAGCAGTGAGACAGGCGAGTACAATGAGCAGTTCTTC. Residues: CASSETGEYNEQFF.